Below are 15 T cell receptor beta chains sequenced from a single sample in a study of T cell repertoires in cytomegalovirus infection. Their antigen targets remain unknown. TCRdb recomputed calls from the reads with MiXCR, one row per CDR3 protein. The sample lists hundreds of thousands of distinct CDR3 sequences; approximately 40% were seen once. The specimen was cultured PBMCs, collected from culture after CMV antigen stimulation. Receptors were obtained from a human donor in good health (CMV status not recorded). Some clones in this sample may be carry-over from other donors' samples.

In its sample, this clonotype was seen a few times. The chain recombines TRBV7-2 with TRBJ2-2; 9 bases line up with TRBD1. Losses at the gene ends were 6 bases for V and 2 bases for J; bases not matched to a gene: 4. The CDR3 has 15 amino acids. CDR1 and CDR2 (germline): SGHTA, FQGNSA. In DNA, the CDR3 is TGTGCCAGCAGGACAACAGGGGGCAACACCGGGGAGCTGTTTTTT. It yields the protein CASRTTGGNTGELFF.

The DNA of the CDR3 is TGTGCCACCAGCAGAGTATCAGGGGCGTCCTACAATGAGCAGTTCTTC. Translating it yields CATSRVSGASYNEQFF. V gene TRBV15 combines with J gene TRBJ2-1; D is possibly TRBD1 (6 bases). The CDR3 runs to 16 residues. CDR1 is LNHNV and CDR2 is YYDKDF in the germline V gene (reference sequence). Deletions cut 1 base from V and 1 base from J, with 11 bases between.

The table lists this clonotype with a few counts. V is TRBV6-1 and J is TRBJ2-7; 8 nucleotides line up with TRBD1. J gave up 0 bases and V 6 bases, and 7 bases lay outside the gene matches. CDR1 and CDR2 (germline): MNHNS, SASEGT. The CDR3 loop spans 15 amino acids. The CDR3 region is CASSPWTGHSYEQYF. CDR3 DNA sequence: TGTGCCAGCAGCCCCTGGACAGGGCACTCCTACGAGCAGTACTTC.

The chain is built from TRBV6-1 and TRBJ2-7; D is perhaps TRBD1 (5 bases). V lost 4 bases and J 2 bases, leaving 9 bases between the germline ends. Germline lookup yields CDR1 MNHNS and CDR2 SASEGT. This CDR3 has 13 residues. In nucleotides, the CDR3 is TGTGCCAGCAGTGCAGGGCCTACCTACGAGCAGTACTTC. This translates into CASSAGPTYEQYF.

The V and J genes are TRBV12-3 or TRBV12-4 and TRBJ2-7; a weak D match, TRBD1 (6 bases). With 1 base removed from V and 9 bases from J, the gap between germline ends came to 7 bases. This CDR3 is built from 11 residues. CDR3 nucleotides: TGTGCCAGCAGTTTAGAAGGGGGGCAGTACTTC. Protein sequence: CASSLEGGQYF.

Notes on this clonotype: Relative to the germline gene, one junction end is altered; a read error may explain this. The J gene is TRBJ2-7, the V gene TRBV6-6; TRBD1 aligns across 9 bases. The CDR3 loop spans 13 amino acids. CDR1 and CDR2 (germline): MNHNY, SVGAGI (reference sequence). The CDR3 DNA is TGTGCCAGCAGCTACTGGGACAGGGACGAGCAGTACTTC. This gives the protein CASSYWDRDEQYF.

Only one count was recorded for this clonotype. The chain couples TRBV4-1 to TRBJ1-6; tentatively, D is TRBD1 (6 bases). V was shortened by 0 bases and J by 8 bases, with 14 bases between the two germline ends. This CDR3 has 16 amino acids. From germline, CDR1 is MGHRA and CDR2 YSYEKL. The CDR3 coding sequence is TGCGCCAGCAGCCAAGAATATCAGGGGACGCATTCACCCCTCCACTTT. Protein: CASSQEYQGTHSPLHF.

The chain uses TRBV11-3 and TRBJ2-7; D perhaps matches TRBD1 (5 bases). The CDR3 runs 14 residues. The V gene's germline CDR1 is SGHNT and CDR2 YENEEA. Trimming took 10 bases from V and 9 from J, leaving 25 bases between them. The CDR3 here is CAKTPGCNYDGQYF. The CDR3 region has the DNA TGTGCCAAAACCCCAGGGTGCAACTATGACGGGCAGTACTTC.

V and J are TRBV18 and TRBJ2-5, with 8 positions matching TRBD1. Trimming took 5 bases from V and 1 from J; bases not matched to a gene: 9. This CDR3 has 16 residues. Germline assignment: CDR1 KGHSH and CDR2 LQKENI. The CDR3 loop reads CASSVGTTGGQETQYF. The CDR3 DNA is TGTGCCAGCTCAGTAGGTACTACAGGGGGCCAAGAGACCCAGTACTTC.

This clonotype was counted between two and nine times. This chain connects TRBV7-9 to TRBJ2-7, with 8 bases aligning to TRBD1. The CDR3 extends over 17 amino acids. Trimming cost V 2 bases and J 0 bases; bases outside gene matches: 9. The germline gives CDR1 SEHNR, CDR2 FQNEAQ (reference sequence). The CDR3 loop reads CASSLRTGRDGSYEQYF. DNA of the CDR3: TGTGCCAGCAGCTTAAGGACAGGGCGAGATGGCTCCTACGAGCAGTACTTC.

CDR3 sequence (DNA): TGTGCCAGCAGCCTACCGGGAGGGGACAATGAGCAGTTCTTC. The encoded protein is CASSLPGGDNEQFF. V usage is TRBV7-8 and J usage is TRBJ2-1; 8 bases are shared with TRBD2. Trimming took 5 bases from V and 5 from J; bases not matched to a gene: 5. In germline, CDR1 is SGHVS, CDR2 FQNEAQ. There are 14 residues in the CDR3. The whole variable domain, remainder taken from reference TRBV7-8 and TRBJ2-1, is GAGVSQSPRYKVAKRGQDVALRCDPISGHVSLFWYQQALGQGPEFLTYFQNEAQLDKSGLPSDRFFAERPEGSVSTLKIQRTQQEDSAVYLCASSLPGGDNEQFFGPGTRLTVL.

The CDR3 spells CASSLGQGATNEKLFF. The CDR3 nucleotides are TGCGCCAGCAGCTTGGGACAGGGAGCAACTAATGAAAAACTGTTTTTT. The J gene is TRBJ1-4, the V gene TRBV5-1; 7 nucleotides agree with TRBD1. This CDR3 has 16 amino acids. The trim removed 0 bases at V and 0 bases at J, leaving 2 bases unmatched. Germline values: CDR1 SGHRS, CDR2 YFSETQ.

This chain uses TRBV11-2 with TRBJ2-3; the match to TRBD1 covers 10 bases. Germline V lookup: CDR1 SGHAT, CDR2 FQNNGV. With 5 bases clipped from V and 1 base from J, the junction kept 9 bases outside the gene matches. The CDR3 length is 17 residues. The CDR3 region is CASSQVLGTGGTDTQYF. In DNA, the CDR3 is TGTGCCAGCAGCCAAGTCCTAGGGACAGGGGGCACAGATACGCAGTATTTT.

CDR3 amino acids: CASSYLVSSYEQYF. The CDR3 DNA is TGTGCCAGCAGTTACCTTGTTTCCTCCTACGAGCAGTACTTC. The rearrangement joins TRBV11-2 to TRBJ2-7; no clear D gene. The CDR3 is made up of 14 amino acids. Germline CDR1 is SGHAT and CDR2 is FQNNGV. Trimming pared 6 bases from V and 0 bases from J, leaving 12 bases between.

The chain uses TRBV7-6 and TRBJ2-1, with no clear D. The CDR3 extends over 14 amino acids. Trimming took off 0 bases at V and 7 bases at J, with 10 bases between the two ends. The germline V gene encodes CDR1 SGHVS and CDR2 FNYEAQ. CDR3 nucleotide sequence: TGTGCCAGCAGCTTAGCGGTTGGGCAGAATGAGCAGTTCTTC. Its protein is CASSLAVGQNEQFF.